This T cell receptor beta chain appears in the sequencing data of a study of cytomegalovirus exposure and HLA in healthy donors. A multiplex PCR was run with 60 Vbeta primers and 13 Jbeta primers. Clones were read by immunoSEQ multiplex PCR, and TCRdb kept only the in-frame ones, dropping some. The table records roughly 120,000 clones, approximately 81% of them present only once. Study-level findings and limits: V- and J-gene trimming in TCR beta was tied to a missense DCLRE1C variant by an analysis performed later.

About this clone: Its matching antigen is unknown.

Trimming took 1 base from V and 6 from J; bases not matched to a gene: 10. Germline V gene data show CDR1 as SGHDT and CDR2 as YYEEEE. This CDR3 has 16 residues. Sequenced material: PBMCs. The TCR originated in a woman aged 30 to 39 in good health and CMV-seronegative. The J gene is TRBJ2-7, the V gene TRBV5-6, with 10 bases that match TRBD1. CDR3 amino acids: CASSLMGGTGATEQYF. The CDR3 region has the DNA TGTGCCAGCAGCTTGATGGGCGGGACAGGGGCCACCGAGCAGTACTTC. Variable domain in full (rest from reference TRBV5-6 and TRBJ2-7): DAGVTQSPTHLIKTRGQQVTLRCSPKSGHDTVSWYQQALGQGPQFIFQYYEEEERQRGNFPDRFSGHQFPNYSSELNVNALLLGDSALYLCASSLMGGTGATEQYFGPGTRLTVT.